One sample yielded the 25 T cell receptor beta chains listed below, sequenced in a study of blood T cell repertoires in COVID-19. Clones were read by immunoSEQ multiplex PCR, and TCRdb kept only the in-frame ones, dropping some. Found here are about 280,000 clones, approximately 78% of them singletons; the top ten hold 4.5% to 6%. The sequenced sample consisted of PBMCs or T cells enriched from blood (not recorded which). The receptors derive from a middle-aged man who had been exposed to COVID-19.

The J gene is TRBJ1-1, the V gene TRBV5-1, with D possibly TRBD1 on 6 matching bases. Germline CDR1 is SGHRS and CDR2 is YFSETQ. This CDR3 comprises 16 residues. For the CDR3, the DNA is TGCGCTCTGACTGGCAGGGGCTCGTACTCGGACACTGAAGCTTTCTTT. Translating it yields CALTGRGSYSDTEAFF.

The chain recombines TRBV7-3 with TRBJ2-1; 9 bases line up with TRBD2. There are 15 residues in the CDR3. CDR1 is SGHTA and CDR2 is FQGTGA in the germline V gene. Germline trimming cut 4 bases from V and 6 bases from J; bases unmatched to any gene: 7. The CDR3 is CASSYQAGGLNEQFF. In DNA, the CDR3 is TGTGCCAGCAGCTATCAAGCGGGAGGCCTCAATGAGCAGTTCTTC.

In nucleotides, the CDR3 is TGTGCCAGCAGCTTGTGGGGGACTAGCGGGAATGGGGAGCAGTTCTTC. Its translation is CASSLWGTSGNGEQFF. The chain is built from TRBV11-3 and TRBJ2-1; 13 nucleotides line up with TRBD2. CDR3 length: 16 amino acids. V lost 3 bases and J lost 10; bases outside the gene matches: 9. Germline V gene data show CDR1 as SGHNT and CDR2 as YENEEA.

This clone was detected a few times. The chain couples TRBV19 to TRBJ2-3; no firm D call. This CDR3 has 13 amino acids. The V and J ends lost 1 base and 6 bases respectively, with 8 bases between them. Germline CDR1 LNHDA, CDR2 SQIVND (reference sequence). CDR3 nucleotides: TGTGCCAGTAGTATAGCGCACGGGGATACGCAGTATTTT. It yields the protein CASSIAHGDTQYF.

CDR3 protein: CASRPDSKDEQYF. CDR3 bases: TGTGCCAGCAGACCTGACTCTAAGGACGAGCAGTACTTC. This chain links TRBV12-3 or TRBV12-4 with TRBJ2-7, with unresolved D. The CDR3 has 13 amino acids. V lost 6 bases to trimming and J lost 5 bases, with 14 bases between them.

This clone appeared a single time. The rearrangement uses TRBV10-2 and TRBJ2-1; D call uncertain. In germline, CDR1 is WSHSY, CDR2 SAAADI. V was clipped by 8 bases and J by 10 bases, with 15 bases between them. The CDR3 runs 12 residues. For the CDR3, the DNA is TGCGCCAGCCAAGATCAGGTGTTGGAGCAGTTCTTC. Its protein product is CASQDQVLEQFF.

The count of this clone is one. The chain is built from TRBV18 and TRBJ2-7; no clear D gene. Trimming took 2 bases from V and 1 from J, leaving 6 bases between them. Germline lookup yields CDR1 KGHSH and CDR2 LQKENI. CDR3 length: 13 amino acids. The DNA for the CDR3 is TGTGCCAGCTCACCAAGAGAATCCTACGAGCAGTACTTC. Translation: CASSPRESYEQYF.

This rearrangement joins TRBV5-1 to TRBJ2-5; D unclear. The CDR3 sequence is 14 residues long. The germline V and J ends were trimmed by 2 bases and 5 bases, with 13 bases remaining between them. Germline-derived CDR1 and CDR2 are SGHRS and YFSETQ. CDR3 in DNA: TGCGCCAGCAGCTTCGACTCTTCTATCGAGACCCAGTACTTC. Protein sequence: CASSFDSSIETQYF.

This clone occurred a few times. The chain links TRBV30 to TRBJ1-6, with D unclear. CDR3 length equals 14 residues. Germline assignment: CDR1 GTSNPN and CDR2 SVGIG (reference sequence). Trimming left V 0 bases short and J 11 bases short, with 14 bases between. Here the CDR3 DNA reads TGTGCCTGGAGTGTCGGGTTTGCGAAGACACCCCTCCACTTT. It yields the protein CAWSVGFAKTPLHF.

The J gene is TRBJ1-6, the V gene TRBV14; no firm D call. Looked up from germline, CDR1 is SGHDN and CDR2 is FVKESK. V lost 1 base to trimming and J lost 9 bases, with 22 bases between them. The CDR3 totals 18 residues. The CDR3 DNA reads TGTGCCAGCAGCCAAGGGCTGACGTCTGGGCCAGGCAGTTCACCCCTCCACTTT. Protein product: CASSQGLTSGPGSSPLHF. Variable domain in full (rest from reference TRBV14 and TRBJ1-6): EAGVTQFPSHSVIEKGQTVTLRCDPISGHDNLYWYRRVMGKEIKFLLHFVKESKQDESGMPNNRFLAERTGGTYSTLKVQPAELEDSGVYFCASSQGLTSGPGSSPLHFGNGTRLTVT.

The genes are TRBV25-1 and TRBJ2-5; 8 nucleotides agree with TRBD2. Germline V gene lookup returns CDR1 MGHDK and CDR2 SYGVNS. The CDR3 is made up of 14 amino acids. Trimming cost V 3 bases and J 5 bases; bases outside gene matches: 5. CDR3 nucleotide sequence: TGTGCCAGCAGTGAGGGAGCGGGAGTCGAGACCCAGTACTTC. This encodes CASSEGAGVETQYF.

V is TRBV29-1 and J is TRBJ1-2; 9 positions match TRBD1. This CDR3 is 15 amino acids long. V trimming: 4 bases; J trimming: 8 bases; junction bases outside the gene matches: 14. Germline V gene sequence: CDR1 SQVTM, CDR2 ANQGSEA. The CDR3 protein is CSVAGQGLPRGGYTF. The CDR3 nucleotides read TGCAGCGTTGCGGGACAGGGCCTTCCCCGGGGGGGCTACACCTTC.

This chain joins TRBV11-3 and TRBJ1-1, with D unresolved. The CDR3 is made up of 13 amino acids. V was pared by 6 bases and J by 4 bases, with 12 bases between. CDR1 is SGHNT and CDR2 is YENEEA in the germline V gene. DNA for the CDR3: TGTGCCAGCAGTTCTATGGGGAGCACTGAAGCTTTCTTT. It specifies CASSSMGSTEAFF. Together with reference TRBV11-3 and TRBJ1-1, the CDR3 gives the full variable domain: EAGVVQSPRYKIIEKKQPVAFWCNPISGHNTLYWYLQNLGQGPELLIRYENEEAVDDSQLPKDRFSAERLKGVDSTLKIQPAELGDSAVYLCASSSMGSTEAFFGQGTRLTVV.

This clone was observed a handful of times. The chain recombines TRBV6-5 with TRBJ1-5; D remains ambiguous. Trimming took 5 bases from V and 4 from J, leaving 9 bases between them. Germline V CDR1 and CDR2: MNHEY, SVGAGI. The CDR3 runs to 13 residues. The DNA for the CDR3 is TGTGCCAGCAGTCTAATCGGGAATCAGCCCCAGCATTTT. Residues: CASSLIGNQPQHF.

CDR3 in DNA: TGTGCCTGGAAAGGGGATAACTATGGCTACACCTTC. It is translated as CAWKGDNYGYTF. The chain has TRBV30 and TRBJ1-2, with a weak D call TRBD1 (5 bases). With 4 bases removed from V and 1 base from J, the gap between germline ends came to 7 bases. CDR1 and CDR2 from the germline V gene are GTSNPN and SVGIG (reference sequence). The length of the CDR3 is 12 residues.

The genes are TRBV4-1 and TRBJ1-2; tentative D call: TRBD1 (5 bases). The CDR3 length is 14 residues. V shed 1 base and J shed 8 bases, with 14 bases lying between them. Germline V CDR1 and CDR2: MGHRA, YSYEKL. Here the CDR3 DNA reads TGCGCCAGCAGCCAAGTGAGTCAGGGCAGAGGCTACACCTTC. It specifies CASSQVSQGRGYTF.

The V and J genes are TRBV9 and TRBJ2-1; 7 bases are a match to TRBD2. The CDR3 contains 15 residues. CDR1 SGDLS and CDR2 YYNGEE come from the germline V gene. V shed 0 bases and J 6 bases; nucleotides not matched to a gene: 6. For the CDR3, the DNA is TGTGCCAGCAGCGTAGGGGCGGGAGTCGGCAATGAGCAGTTCTTC. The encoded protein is CASSVGAGVGNEQFF.

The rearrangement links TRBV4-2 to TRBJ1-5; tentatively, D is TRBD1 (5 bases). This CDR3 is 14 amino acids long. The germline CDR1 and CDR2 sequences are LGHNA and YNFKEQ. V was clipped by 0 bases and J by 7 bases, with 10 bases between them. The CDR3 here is CASSQEMGPQPQHF. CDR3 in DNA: TGTGCCAGCAGCCAAGAAATGGGGCCACAGCCCCAGCATTTT.

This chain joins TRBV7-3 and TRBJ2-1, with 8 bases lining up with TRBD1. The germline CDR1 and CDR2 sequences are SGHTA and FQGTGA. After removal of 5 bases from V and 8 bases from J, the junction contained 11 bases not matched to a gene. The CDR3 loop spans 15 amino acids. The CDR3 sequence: CASSRGQVASDEQFF. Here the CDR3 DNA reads TGTGCCAGCAGCCGGGGACAGGTGGCCAGCGATGAGCAGTTCTTC.

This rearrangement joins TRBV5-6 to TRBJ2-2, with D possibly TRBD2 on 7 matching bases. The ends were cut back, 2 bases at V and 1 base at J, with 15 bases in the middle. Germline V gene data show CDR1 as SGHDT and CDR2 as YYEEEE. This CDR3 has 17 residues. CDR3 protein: CASSFRGGSENTGELFF. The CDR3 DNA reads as TGTGCCAGCAGCTTTAGGGGGGGCAGCGAGAACACCGGGGAGCTGTTTTTT.

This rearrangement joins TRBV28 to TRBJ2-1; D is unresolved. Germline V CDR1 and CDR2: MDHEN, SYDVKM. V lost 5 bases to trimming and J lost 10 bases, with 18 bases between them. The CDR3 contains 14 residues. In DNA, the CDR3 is TGTGCCAGCAGTCAAACGGTCGCGCTAGGCGAGCAGTTCTTC. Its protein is CASSQTVALGEQFF.

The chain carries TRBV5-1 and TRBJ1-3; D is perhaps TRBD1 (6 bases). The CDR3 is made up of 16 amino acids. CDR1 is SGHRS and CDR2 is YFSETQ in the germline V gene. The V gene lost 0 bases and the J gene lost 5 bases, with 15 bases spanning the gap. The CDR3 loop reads CASSLGSGEYRNTIYF. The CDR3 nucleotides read TGCGCCAGCAGCTTGGGCTCAGGGGAATATAGAAACACCATATATTTT.

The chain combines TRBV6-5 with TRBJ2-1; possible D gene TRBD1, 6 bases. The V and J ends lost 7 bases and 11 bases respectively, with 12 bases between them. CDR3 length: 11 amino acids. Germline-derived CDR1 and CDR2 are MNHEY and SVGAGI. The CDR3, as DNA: TGTGCCAGCAATCTGGGGGCTAAGCAGTTCTTC. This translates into CASNLGAKQFF.

Here the CDR3 reads CASSRYRGPEAFF. DNA for the CDR3: TGCGCCAGCAGCCGTTACAGGGGCCCTGAAGCTTTCTTT. This chain joins TRBV5-1 and TRBJ1-1; 7 nucleotides agree with TRBD1. Germline CDR1 reads SGHRS; CDR2 reads YFSETQ. V lost 4 bases to trimming and J lost 6 bases; unmatched junction nucleotides: 6. This CDR3 is built from 13 residues.

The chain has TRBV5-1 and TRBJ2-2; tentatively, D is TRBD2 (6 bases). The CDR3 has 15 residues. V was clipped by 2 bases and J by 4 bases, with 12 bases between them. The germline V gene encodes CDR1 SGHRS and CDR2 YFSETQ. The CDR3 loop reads CASSLIGAGTGELFF. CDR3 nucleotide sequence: TGCGCCAGCAGCTTAATTGGAGCGGGCACCGGGGAGCTGTTTTTT.